This T cell receptor beta chain was sequenced during a study of cytomegalovirus exposure and HLA in healthy donors. It was with 60 Vbeta and 13 Jbeta primers that the PCR ran. Using immunoSEQ multiplex PCR, the repertoire was profiled, and TCRdb retains in-frame clones only, with some absent. This sample has 90,000 to 150,000 clones, with 50% to 65% found just once. General study points: TCR beta sequences reportedly predicted most subjects' HLA-A and HLA-B alleles accurately.

Turning to this clone: No antigen is known for it.

Looked up from germline, CDR1 is SGDLS and CDR2 is YYNGEE. The CDR3 extends over 13 amino acids. Trimming took 3 bases from V and 8 from J, leaving 14 bases between them. The clonotype comes from a man in his forties in good health and CMV-seropositive. What was sequenced was PBMCs. This sequence joins TRBV9 and TRBJ1-2, with a possible D match to TRBD1 (5 bases). The CDR3 loop is CASSARGVYGYTF. CDR3 bases: TGTGCCAGCAGCGCCCGGGGGGTTTACGGCTACACCTTC.